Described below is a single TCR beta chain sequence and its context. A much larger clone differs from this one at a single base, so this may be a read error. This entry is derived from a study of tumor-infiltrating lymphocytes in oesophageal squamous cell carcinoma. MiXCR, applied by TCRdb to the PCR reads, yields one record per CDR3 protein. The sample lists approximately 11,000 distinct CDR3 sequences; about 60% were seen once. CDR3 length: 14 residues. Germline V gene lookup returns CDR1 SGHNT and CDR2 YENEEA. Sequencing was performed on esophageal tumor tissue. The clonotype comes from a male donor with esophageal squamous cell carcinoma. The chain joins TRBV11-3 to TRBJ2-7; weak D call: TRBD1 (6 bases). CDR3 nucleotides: TGTGCCAGCGGCTTAGGACAGCTAACCTACGAGCAGTACTTC. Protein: CASGLGQLTYEQYF.